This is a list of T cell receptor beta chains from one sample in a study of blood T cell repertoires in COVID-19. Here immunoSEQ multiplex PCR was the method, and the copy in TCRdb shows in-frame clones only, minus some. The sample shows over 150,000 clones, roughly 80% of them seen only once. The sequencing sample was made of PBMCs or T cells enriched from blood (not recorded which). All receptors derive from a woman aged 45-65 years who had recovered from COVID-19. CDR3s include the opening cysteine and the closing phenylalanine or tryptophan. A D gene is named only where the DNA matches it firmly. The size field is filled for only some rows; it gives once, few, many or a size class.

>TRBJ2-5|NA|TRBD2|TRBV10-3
CAISAGREGTQYF
TGTGCCATCAGTGCTGGCAGGGAGGGGACCCAGTACTTC
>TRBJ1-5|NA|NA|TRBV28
CASFAGGDDQPQHF
TGTGCCAGCTTCGCGGGAGGGGATGATCAGCCCCAGCATTTT
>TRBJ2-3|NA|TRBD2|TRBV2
CASRGLAGVPDTQYF
TGTGCCAGCAGGGGACTAGCGGGAGTTCCAGATACGCAGTATTTT
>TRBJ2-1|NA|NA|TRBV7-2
CASMRRKTHDEQFF
TGTGCCAGCATGAGGCGTAAAACCCATGATGAGCAGTTCTTC
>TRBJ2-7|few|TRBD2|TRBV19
CASSSLKGRGYEQYF
TGTGCCAGTAGTAGCCTTAAGGGGAGGGGCTACGAGCAGTACTTC
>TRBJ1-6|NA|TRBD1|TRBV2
CASSQGAHSSPLHF
TGTGCCAGCAGTCAGGGGGCTCATAGTTCACCCCTCCACTTT
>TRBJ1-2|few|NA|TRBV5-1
CASSLRTEDYGYTF
TGCGCCAGCAGCCTGCGGACAGAAGACTATGGCTACACCTTC
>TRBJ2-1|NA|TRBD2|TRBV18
CASQGWTSGGRADASSYNEQFF
TGTGCCAGCCAAGGTTGGACTAGCGGGGGTCGGGCGGATGCGAGCTCCTACAATGAGCAGTTCTTC
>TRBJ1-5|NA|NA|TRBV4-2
CASSQEDSVNQPQHF
TGTGCCAGCAGCCAAGAGGACAGTGTCAATCAGCCCCAGCATTTT
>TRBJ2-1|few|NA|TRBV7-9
CASSPGAGTYNEQFF
TGTGCCAGCAGCCCCGGGGCGGGGACCTACAATGAGCAGTTCTTC
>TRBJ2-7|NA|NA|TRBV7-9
CASSSHLVGGGKIEQYF
TGTGCCAGCAGCTCCCATCTAGTCGGGGGAGGTAAGATCGAGCAGTACTTC
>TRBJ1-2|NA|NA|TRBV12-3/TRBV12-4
CASSLYTF
TGTGCCAGCAGTTTATATACCTTC
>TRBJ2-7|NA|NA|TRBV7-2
CASSLVGTSPPAEQYF
TGTGCCAGCAGCTTAGTGGGGACTTCCCCCCCGGCCGAGCAGTACTTC
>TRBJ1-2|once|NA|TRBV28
CASSLTEGEPVGYTF
TGTGCCAGCAGTTTAACCGAGGGAGAGCCCGTGGGCTACACCTTC
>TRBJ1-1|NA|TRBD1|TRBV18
CASSHDRDTEAFF
TGTGCCAGCTCACACGACAGGGACACTGAAGCTTTCTTT
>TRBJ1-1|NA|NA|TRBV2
CASSEGTGTAFF
TGTGCCAGCAGTGAAGGAACAGGGACGGCTTTCTTT
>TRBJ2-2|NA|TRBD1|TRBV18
CASSPRTGGPGELFF
TGTGCCAGCTCACCCCGGACAGGGGGCCCCGGGGAGCTGTTTTTT
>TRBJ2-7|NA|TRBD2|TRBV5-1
CASSLVPSGSARPLYF
TGCGCCAGCAGCTTGGTGCCTAGCGGGAGTGCTCGACCTCTGTACTTC
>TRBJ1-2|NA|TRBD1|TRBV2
CASSETGSYYGYTF
TGTGCCAGCAGTGAGACAGGGAGTTACTATGGCTACACCTTC